One T cell receptor beta chain is described in this entry. No antigen is known for it. Single viable CD3+CD4+CD8-CD45RO+ cells were sorted as the memory CD4+ T cells. CMV serostatus came from serum IgG against pp150, pp28, p38, p52. This sample stems from a study of memory CD4+ T cells and cytomegalovirus serostatus. At the level of the study: Of the healthy Belgian adults, 9 were CMV seropositive and 20 to 30 seronegative.

Whole-study findings and limits: About 40% of the 164 known CMV-associated TCRbeta sequences appeared in CD4+ memory. The CMV-associated TCR signature appears largely within the CD4+ memory repertoire.

The repertoire was sequenced with immunoSEQ multiplex PCR; TCRdb's copy has only in-frame clones and lacks some. This table has over 40,000 clones, roughly three quarters appearing once. V was shortened by 5 bases and J by 2 bases, with 13 bases between the two germline ends. The CDR3 consists of 14 residues. CDR1 is SGHVS, CDR2 FQNEAQ, per germline. The chain has TRBV7-8 and TRBJ2-7, with a weak D call TRBD2 (6 bases). The sequenced material came from memory CD4+ T cells from blood. The receptor was isolated from an adult in good health and CMV-seronegative. The CDR3 here is CASSLVADTYEQYF. For the CDR3, the DNA is TGTGCCAGCAGCCTTGTAGCGGATACCTACGAGCAGTACTTC.